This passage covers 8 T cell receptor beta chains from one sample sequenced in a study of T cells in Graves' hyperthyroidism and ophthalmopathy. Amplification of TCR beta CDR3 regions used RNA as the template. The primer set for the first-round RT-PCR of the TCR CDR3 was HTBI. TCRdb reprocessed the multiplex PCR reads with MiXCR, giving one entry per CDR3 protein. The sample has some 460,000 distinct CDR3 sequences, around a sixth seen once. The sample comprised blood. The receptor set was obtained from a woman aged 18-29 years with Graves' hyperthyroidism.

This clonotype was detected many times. Written as DNA, the CDR3 is TGTGCCAGCAGTTACGGACAGGGCTGGGACACCGGGGAGCTGTTTTTT. This translates into CASSYGQGWDTGELFF. V gene TRBV6-5 combines with J gene TRBJ2-2; 8 nucleotides agree with TRBD1. V lost 2 bases and J lost 3; bases outside the gene matches: 5. There are 16 residues in the CDR3. Germline V CDR1 and CDR2: MNHEY, SVGAGI.

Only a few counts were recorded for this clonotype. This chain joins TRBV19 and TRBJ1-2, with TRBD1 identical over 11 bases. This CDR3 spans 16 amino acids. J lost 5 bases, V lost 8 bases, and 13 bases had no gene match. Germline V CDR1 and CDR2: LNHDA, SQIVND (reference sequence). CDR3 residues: CASGAAGQGALYGYTF. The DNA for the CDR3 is TGTGCCAGTGGCGCGGCAGGACAGGGGGCACTTTATGGCTACACCTTC.

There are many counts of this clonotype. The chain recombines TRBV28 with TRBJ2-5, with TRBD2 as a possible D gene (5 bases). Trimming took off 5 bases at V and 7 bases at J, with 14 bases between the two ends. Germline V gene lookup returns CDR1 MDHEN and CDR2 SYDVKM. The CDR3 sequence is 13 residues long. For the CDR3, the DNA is TGTGCCAGCAGTCCGGTCCCGGCGGGGACCCAGTACTTC. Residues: CASSPVPAGTQYF.

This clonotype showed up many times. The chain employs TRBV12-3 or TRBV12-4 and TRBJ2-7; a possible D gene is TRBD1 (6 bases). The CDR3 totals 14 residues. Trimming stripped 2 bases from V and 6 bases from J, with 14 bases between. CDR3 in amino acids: CASSLSAGAGEQYF. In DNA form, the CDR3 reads TGTGCCAGCAGTTTATCGGCAGGGGCGGGCGAGCAGTACTTC.

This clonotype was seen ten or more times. DNA for the CDR3: TGTGCCAGCAGCCCAGGGACAGGGGGCGGCTCTTTTGGCTACACCTTC. Amino acids: CASSPGTGGGSFGYTF. J is TRBJ1-2 and V is TRBV2; 12 positions agree with TRBD1. CDR3 size: 16 residues. After removal of 6 bases from V and 7 bases from J, the junction contained 12 bases not matched to a gene. Per germline, CDR1 SNHLY and CDR2 FYNNEI. The complete variable domain, with remaining parts taken from reference TRBV2 and TRBJ1-2, reads EPEVTQTPSHQVTQMGQEVILRCVPISNHLYFYWYRQILGQKVEFLVSFYNNEISEKSEIFDDQFSVERPDGSNFTLKIRSTKLEDSAMYFCASSPGTGGGSFGYTFGSGTRLTVV.

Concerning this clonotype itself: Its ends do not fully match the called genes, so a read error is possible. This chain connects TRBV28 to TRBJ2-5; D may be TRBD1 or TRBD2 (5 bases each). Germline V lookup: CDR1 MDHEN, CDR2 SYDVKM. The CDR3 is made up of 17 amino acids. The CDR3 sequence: CASGFLRGKELEETQYF. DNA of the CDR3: TGTGCCAGCGGTTTCCTCCGGGGCAAGGAATTGGAAGAGACCCAGTACTTC. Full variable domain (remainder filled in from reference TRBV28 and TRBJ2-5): DVKVTQSSRYLVKRTGEKVFLECVQDMDHENMFWYRQDPGLGLRLIYFSYDVKMKEKGDIPEGYSVSREKKERFSLILESASTNQTSMYLCASGFLRGKELEETQYFGPGTRLLVL.

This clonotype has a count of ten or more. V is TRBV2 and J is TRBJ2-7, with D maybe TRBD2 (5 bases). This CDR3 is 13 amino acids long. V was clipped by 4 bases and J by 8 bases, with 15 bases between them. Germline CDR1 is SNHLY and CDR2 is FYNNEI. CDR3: CASSGESVVQQYF. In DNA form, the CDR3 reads TGTGCCAGCAGTGGGGAGAGCGTTGTGCAGCAGTACTTC. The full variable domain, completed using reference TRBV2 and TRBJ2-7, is EPEVTQTPSHQVTQMGQEVILRCVPISNHLYFYWYRQILGQKVEFLVSFYNNEISEKSEIFDDQFSVERPDGSNFTLKIRSTKLEDSAMYFCASSGESVVQQYFGPGTRLTVT.

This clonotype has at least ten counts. In nucleotides, the CDR3 is TGCGCCAGCACCTGGGGGTTAGTAGAAAATGAGCAGTTCTTC. Protein: CASTWGLVENEQFF. The V gene is TRBV5-1, the J gene TRBJ2-1; D may match TRBD1 or TRBD2 (5 bases each). Germline values: CDR1 SGHRS, CDR2 YFSETQ. This CDR3 is 14 amino acids long. V lost 6 bases to trimming and J lost 7 bases, with 17 bases between them.